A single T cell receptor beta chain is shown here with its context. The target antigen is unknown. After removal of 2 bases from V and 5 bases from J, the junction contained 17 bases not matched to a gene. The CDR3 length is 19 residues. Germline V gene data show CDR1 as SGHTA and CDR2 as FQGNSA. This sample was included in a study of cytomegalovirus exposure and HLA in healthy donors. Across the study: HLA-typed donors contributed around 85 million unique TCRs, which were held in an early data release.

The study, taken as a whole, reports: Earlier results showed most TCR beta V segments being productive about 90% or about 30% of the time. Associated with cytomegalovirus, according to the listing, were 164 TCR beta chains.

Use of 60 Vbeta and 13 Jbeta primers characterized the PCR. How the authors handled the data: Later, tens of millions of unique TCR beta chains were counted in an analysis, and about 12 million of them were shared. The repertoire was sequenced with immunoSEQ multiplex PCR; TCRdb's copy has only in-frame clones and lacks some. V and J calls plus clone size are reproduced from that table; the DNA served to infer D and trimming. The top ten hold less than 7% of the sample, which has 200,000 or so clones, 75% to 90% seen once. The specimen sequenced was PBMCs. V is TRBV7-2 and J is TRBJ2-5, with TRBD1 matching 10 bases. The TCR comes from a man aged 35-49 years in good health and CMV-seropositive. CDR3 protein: CASSLFGPRGQGIGETQYF. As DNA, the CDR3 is TGTGCCAGCAGCTTATTTGGGCCACGGGGACAGGGGATTGGGGAGACCCAGTACTTC.